The T cell receptor (beta chain) described here comes from a study of blood T cell repertoires in COVID-19. Trimming left V 0 bases short and J 1 base short, with 6 bases between. CDR3 length equals 15 residues. Germline V gives CDR1 SEHNR, CDR2 FQNEAQ (reference sequence). Clones were read by immunoSEQ multiplex PCR, and TCRdb kept only the in-frame ones, dropping some. The sample consists of hundreds of thousands of clones, around 92% of them appearing once. The sequence derives from a woman in her 30s with COVID-19, enrolled during active disease. The genes are TRBV7-9 and TRBJ1-4, with D unclear. The specimen was peripheral blood. This CDR3 is CASSLAEGTNEKLFF. The CDR3 coding sequence is TGTGCCAGCAGCTTAGCTGAGGGAACTAATGAAAAACTGTTTTTT.